The source of this T cell receptor (beta chain) is a study of T-cell reconstitution after alpha-beta-depleted transplantation in children. Preparing the TCRbeta library involved the use of unique molecular identifiers. TCRdb ran MiXCR on the PCR reads and lists one entry per CDR3 protein. The sample carries 250,000 to 400,000 distinct CDR3 sequences, approximately 20% recorded once. General observations from the study: Recipient T cells and thymic progenitors that survived were the source of the high TCRbeta diversity seen at day 60 in some patients. Several hundred expanded graft clones reportedly were the source of alpha-beta T cells about two months after transplant. Newly produced T cells mostly accounted for T-cell counts and diversity one year post-transplant.

About this clonotype itself: Its antigen is still unknown.

V was clipped by 2 bases and J by 0 bases, with 11 bases between them. This CDR3 is built from 16 residues. Per the germline V gene, CDR1 is MNHEY and CDR2 is SVGAGI. The sequence was obtained from a male patient aged 10 to 17 who had a stem cell transplant for acute lymphoblastic leukemia, so the T cells may come from the graft donor. The sequencing here drew on PBMCs, mostly from graft donor cells, taken 180 days after TCRalphabeta/CD19-depleted stem cell transplant. V usage is TRBV6-5 and J usage is TRBJ2-1; D ambiguous. CDR3 nucleotide sequence: TGTGCCAGCAGTTACGACCGGAGAAGCTCCTACAATGAGCAGTTCTTC. It is translated as CASSYDRRSSYNEQFF.